These T cell receptor beta chains were read from a single sample in a study of radiation and T cells in renal cell carcinoma. Some clones are missing from TCRdb's copy, which holds only in-frame ones; the method was immunoSEQ multiplex PCR. Counted here are 90,000 to 95,000 clones, over 75% occurring once; the ten biggest clones make up roughly 7%. The sample consisted of blood, taken from a patient whose treatment included radiotherapy and nephrectomy. Receptors originate from a man aged 60 to 69 with renal cell carcinoma. The CDR3 runs from the conserved cysteine through the conserved F or W. The D gene is left open where the match is weak. Size is stated for part of the rows, as once, few or many counts, or as a class when the clone is expanded.

len: 13; abundance: .; j_gene: TRBJ2-7; d_gene: .; v_gene: TRBV10-3; CDR3nt: TGTGCCATCAGTCCCGGACCCGCCTACGAGCAGTACTTC; CDR3aa: CAISPGPAYEQYF
len: 17; abundance: .; j_gene: TRBJ2-7; d_gene: .; v_gene: TRBV5-1; CDR3nt: TGCGCCAGCAGCCCCTACATGACCAACGCAGGGGGGGGAGAGCAGTACTTC; CDR3aa: CASSPYMTNAGGGEQYF
len: 15; abundance: .; j_gene: TRBJ2-2; d_gene: TRBD1; v_gene: TRBV14; CDR3nt: TGTGCCAGCAGCCCGGGGACAGGGGACACCGGGGAGCTGTTTTTT; CDR3aa: CASSPGTGDTGELFF
len: 14; abundance: .; j_gene: TRBJ1-1; d_gene: .; v_gene: TRBV29-1; CDR3nt: TGCAGCGTTGAGTTCATTTGGGGGTACACTGAAGCTTTCTTT; CDR3aa: CSVEFIWGYTEAFF
len: 14; abundance: .; j_gene: TRBJ1-2; d_gene: .; v_gene: TRBV9; CDR3nt: TGTGCCAGCAGCATCGGGGACACCTTCTATGGCTACACCTTC; CDR3aa: CASSIGDTFYGYTF
len: 17; abundance: .; j_gene: TRBJ2-3; d_gene: TRBD1; v_gene: TRBV10-3; CDR3nt: TGTGCCATCTCACGGACGGGACAGTTTACTAGCACAGATACGCAGTATTTT; CDR3aa: CAISRTGQFTSTDTQYF
len: 15; abundance: .; j_gene: TRBJ2-1; d_gene: TRBD1; v_gene: TRBV7-2; CDR3nt: TGTGCCAGCACCGACCAGGGGGCCAGCTACAATGAGCAGTTCTTC; CDR3aa: CASTDQGASYNEQFF
len: 15; abundance: few; j_gene: TRBJ2-2; d_gene: TRBD1; v_gene: TRBV7-2; CDR3nt: TGTGCCAGCAGTCGCAACAGGGGCGGCACCGGGGAGCTGTTTTTT; CDR3aa: CASSRNRGGTGELFF
len: 16; abundance: .; j_gene: TRBJ2-3; d_gene: TRBD1; v_gene: TRBV5-1; CDR3nt: TGCGCCAGCAGCTTCGGGACAGGGGCCTCCACAGATACGCAGTATTTT; CDR3aa: CASSFGTGASTDTQYF
len: 13; abundance: once; j_gene: TRBJ2-2; d_gene: TRBD2; v_gene: TRBV6-5; CDR3nt: TGTGCCAGCAGTGGCGGACTAGCCGGGGAGCTGTTTTTT; CDR3aa: CASSGGLAGELFF
len: 12; abundance: .; j_gene: TRBJ1-3; d_gene: .; v_gene: TRBV2; CDR3nt: TGTGCCAGCAGTGATGAAGGAAACACCATATATTTT; CDR3aa: CASSDEGNTIYF
len: 19; abundance: .; j_gene: TRBJ1-5; d_gene: .; v_gene: TRBV21-1; CDR3nt: TGTGCCAGCAGCACACTTCATACAGAACAGCCCGCCTCAGATCAGCCCCAGCATTTT; CDR3aa: CASSTLHTEQPASDQPQHF
len: 15; abundance: .; j_gene: TRBJ2-3; d_gene: TRBD2; v_gene: TRBV4-1; CDR3nt: TGCGCCAGCAGCCAGACTAGCGGGGGTGATGATACGCAGTATTTT; CDR3aa: CASSQTSGGDDTQYF
len: 11; abundance: .; j_gene: TRBJ2-3; d_gene: .; v_gene: TRBV10-3; CDR3nt: TGTGCCATCAGTGTTTCAGATACGCAGTATTTT; CDR3aa: CAISVSDTQYF
len: 13; abundance: .; j_gene: TRBJ2-5; d_gene: .; v_gene: TRBV4-1; CDR3nt: TGCGCCAGTCGCCTTCGGGAGCAAGAGACCCAGTACTTC; CDR3aa: CASRLREQETQYF
len: 15; abundance: .; j_gene: TRBJ1-5; d_gene: TRBD1; v_gene: TRBV27; CDR3nt: TGTGCCAGCAGCCCGGGACAGGGGAGAAGTCAGCCCCAGCATTTT; CDR3aa: CASSPGQGRSQPQHF
len: 13; abundance: .; j_gene: TRBJ2-1; d_gene: .; v_gene: TRBV25-1; CDR3nt: TGTGCCAGCAGTGCCCAGGGGAACGATGAGCAGTTCTTC; CDR3aa: CASSAQGNDEQFF
len: 14; abundance: .; j_gene: TRBJ2-7; d_gene: TRBD1; v_gene: TRBV18; CDR3nt: TGTGCCAGCTCACCACCGACCACAGGGGGCGAGCAGTACTTC; CDR3aa: CASSPPTTGGEQYF
len: 15; abundance: .; j_gene: TRBJ2-7; d_gene: .; v_gene: TRBV7-8; CDR3nt: TGTGCCAGCAGCTTAGCGGTAGAAGGGATTGGCGAGCAGTACTTC; CDR3aa: CASSLAVEGIGEQYF
len: 14; abundance: .; j_gene: TRBJ2-4; d_gene: .; v_gene: TRBV28; CDR3nt: TGTGCCAGCAGGTCAGAGTTAGCCAAAAACATTCAGTACTTC; CDR3aa: CASRSELAKNIQYF
len: 13; abundance: .; j_gene: TRBJ1-1; d_gene: .; v_gene: TRBV28; CDR3nt: TGTGCCAGCAGCCGGGACTGGAACACTGAAGCTTTCTTT; CDR3aa: CASSRDWNTEAFF
len: 14; abundance: .; j_gene: TRBJ2-2; d_gene: .; v_gene: TRBV10-3; CDR3nt: TGTGCCTCCCGGGCGGACCTGAACACCGGGGAGCTGTTTTTT; CDR3aa: CASRADLNTGELFF
len: 12; abundance: .; j_gene: TRBJ1-2; d_gene: .; v_gene: TRBV6-1; CDR3nt: TGTGCCAGCAACCAAAGGGGGTATGGCTACACCTTC; CDR3aa: CASNQRGYGYTF
len: 13; abundance: .; j_gene: TRBJ2-5; d_gene: .; v_gene: TRBV10-1; CDR3nt: TGCGCCAGCAATAACAACCCCCAAGAGACCCAGTACTTC; CDR3aa: CASNNNPQETQYF
len: 16; abundance: once; j_gene: TRBJ2-2; d_gene: .; v_gene: TRBV7-8; CDR3nt: TGTGCCGTCCCAAAGGACCCCGGGTCTAACACCGGGGAGCTGTTTTTT; CDR3aa: CAVPKDPGSNTGELFF
len: 13; abundance: few; j_gene: TRBJ2-5; d_gene: .; v_gene: TRBV19; CDR3nt: TGTGCCAGTAGTTCCAGCGGCCAAGAGACCCAGTACTTC; CDR3aa: CASSSSGQETQYF
len: 17; abundance: .; j_gene: TRBJ2-1; d_gene: TRBD2; v_gene: TRBV11-3; CDR3nt: TGTGCCAGCAGCGCCTCTAGCGGGAGTAGCGCCTACAATGAGCAGTTCTTC; CDR3aa: CASSASSGSSAYNEQFF
len: 15; abundance: .; j_gene: TRBJ2-7; d_gene: .; v_gene: TRBV19; CDR3nt: TGTGCCAGTACTGCTACCGGGACAAGACTGTACGAGCAGTACTTC; CDR3aa: CASTATGTRLYEQYF
len: 15; abundance: .; j_gene: TRBJ2-1; d_gene: TRBD2; v_gene: TRBV5-1; CDR3nt: TGCGCCAGCAGCTTGGAGGCTAGCGGGTCCAATGAGCAGTTCTTC; CDR3aa: CASSLEASGSNEQFF
len: 16; abundance: .; j_gene: TRBJ2-3; d_gene: .; v_gene: TRBV5-1; CDR3nt: TGCGCCAGCAGCCCTGGGGACTTCCCTTCCACAGATACGCAGTATTTT; CDR3aa: CASSPGDFPSTDTQYF
len: 12; abundance: once; j_gene: TRBJ2-1; d_gene: .; v_gene: TRBV12-5; CDR3nt: TGTGCTAGTGCTCCCATGTGGGGAGAGCAGTTCTTC; CDR3aa: CASAPMWGEQFF
len: 16; abundance: .; j_gene: TRBJ2-7; d_gene: .; v_gene: TRBV7-2; CDR3nt: TGTGCCAGCAGCCCGGGCTCCGCTAGAGTTTTATCTGGGGAGTACTTC; CDR3aa: CASSPGSARVLSGEYF
len: 14; abundance: .; j_gene: TRBJ2-7; d_gene: .; v_gene: TRBV7-9; CDR3nt: TGTGCCAGCAGCTTAGGCAGGAGATCCTACGAGCAGTACTTC; CDR3aa: CASSLGRRSYEQYF
len: 14; abundance: .; j_gene: TRBJ2-5; d_gene: .; v_gene: TRBV11-2; CDR3nt: TGTGCCAGCAGCTTAAGGGGATTGGAGGAGACCCAGTACTTC; CDR3aa: CASSLRGLEETQYF
len: 16; abundance: .; j_gene: TRBJ1-5; d_gene: TRBD1; v_gene: TRBV2; CDR3nt: TGTGCCAGCAGTGGGAGGGGGCAAAATAGCAATCAGCCCCAGCATTTT; CDR3aa: CASSGRGQNSNQPQHF
len: 15; abundance: few; j_gene: TRBJ1-1; d_gene: TRBD1; v_gene: TRBV29-1; CDR3nt: TGCAGCGTTGCATATAGACAGGGCCCGAACACTGAAGCTTTCTTT; CDR3aa: CSVAYRQGPNTEAFF
len: 15; abundance: .; j_gene: TRBJ1-4; d_gene: .; v_gene: TRBV15; CDR3nt: TGTGCCACCAGCAGAGATGGGGACACGGGTGAAAAACTGTTTTTT; CDR3aa: CATSRDGDTGEKLFF
len: 15; abundance: .; j_gene: TRBJ1-5; d_gene: .; v_gene: TRBV19; CDR3nt: TGTGCCAGTAGTTATGGTCAGGGGCGCAATCAGCCCCAGCATTTT; CDR3aa: CASSYGQGRNQPQHF
len: 12; abundance: .; j_gene: TRBJ2-7; d_gene: .; v_gene: TRBV7-6; CDR3nt: TGTGCCAGCAGCTTAGCGCCCTACGAGCAGTACTTC; CDR3aa: CASSLAPYEQYF
len: 15; abundance: once; j_gene: TRBJ1-3; d_gene: TRBD1; v_gene: TRBV30; CDR3nt: TGTGCCTGGAACCGACAGGGTTTCTCTGGAAACACCATATATTTT; CDR3aa: CAWNRQGFSGNTIYF
len: 15; abundance: .; j_gene: TRBJ1-4; d_gene: .; v_gene: TRBV30; CDR3nt: TGTGCCTGGAGTGGCGAGGCAGCCCCATTGGAAAAACTGTTTTTT; CDR3aa: CAWSGEAAPLEKLFF
len: 14; abundance: .; j_gene: TRBJ2-1; d_gene: TRBD2; v_gene: TRBV7-9; CDR3nt: TGTGCCAGCAGCTTAGAATCTAGCGGGAGGGATGAGTTCTTC; CDR3aa: CASSLESSGRDEFF
len: 11; abundance: .; j_gene: TRBJ1-2; d_gene: .; v_gene: TRBV19; CDR3nt: TGTGCCAGTAGTATAGGCGATGGCTACACCTTC; CDR3aa: CASSIGDGYTF